A selection of T cell receptor beta chains follows, all from one sample in a study of regulatory T cells in long-lasting Graves disease. Each CDR3 protein gets one entry after TCRdb re-called the multiplex PCR reads with MiXCR. The sample records roughly 420,000 distinct CDR3 sequences, roughly 15% being singletons. This sample was shared with a second study, whose subject was T cells in Graves' hyperthyroidism and ophthalmopathy.

The sequences come from peripheral blood mononuclear cells (PBMCs), collected at new diagnosis, from a patient treated with antithyroid drugs. The receptors come from a young woman with Graves disease. The CDR3 runs from the conserved cysteine through the conserved F or W. A D gene is named only where the DNA matches it firmly. Some rows have no size entry. The others give once, few or many, or a class for an expanded clone.

j_call: TRBJ2-1
clone_size: .
v_call: TRBV20-1
d_call: TRBD2
cdr3_aa: CSATPGLAASVEQFF
cdr3_nt: TGCAGTGCCACCCCGGGACTAGCGGCCTCTGTGGAGCAGTTCTTC

j_call: TRBJ2-4
clone_size: few
v_call: TRBV6-1
d_call: .
cdr3_aa: CASIGGQRKNIQYF
cdr3_nt: TGTGCCAGCATTGGGGGTCAGCGGAAAAACATTCAGTACTTC

j_call: TRBJ2-1
clone_size: many
v_call: TRBV2
d_call: TRBD1
cdr3_aa: CASKGQGAYNEQFF
cdr3_nt: TGTGCCAGCAAGGGGCAGGGGGCGTACAATGAGCAGTTCTTC

j_call: TRBJ2-1
clone_size: .
v_call: TRBV19
d_call: .
cdr3_aa: CASSTDYYKQFF
cdr3_nt: TGTGCCAGTAGTACTGACTACTACAAGCAGTTCTTC

j_call: TRBJ2-2
clone_size: many
v_call: TRBV11-2
d_call: .
cdr3_aa: CASGGFPGELFF
cdr3_nt: TGTGCCAGCGGGGGGTTTCCCGGGGAGCTGTTTTTT

j_call: TRBJ1-2
clone_size: few
v_call: TRBV10-2
d_call: .
cdr3_aa: CASSESRTLYGYTF
cdr3_nt: TGCGCCAGCAGTGAGTCGAGGACTCTTTATGGCTACACCTTC

j_call: TRBJ2-3
clone_size: .
v_call: TRBV20-1
d_call: TRBD2
cdr3_aa: CSARISLAGHTDTQYF
cdr3_nt: TGCAGTGCTAGGATATCCCTAGCGGGCCACACAGATACGCAGTATTTT

j_call: TRBJ2-1
clone_size: few
v_call: TRBV20-1
d_call: .
cdr3_aa: CSAIYNEQFF
cdr3_nt: TGCAGTGCTATTTACAATGAGCAGTTCTTC

j_call: TRBJ2-1
clone_size: many
v_call: TRBV4-3
d_call: TRBD2
cdr3_aa: CASSYSRGGDEQFF
cdr3_nt: TGCGCCAGCAGCTATAGCCGGGGGGGAGATGAGCAGTTCTTC

j_call: TRBJ2-5
clone_size: .
v_call: TRBV6-1
d_call: .
cdr3_aa: CASKGKVTQYF
cdr3_nt: TGTGCCAGCAAGGGGAAAGTGACCCAGTACTTC

j_call: TRBJ2-2
clone_size: many
v_call: TRBV28
d_call: .
cdr3_aa: CASSLVLDTGELFF
cdr3_nt: TGTGCCAGCAGTTTGGTACTGGACACCGGGGAGCTGTTTTTT

j_call: TRBJ2-7
clone_size: .
v_call: TRBV7-2
d_call: .
cdr3_aa: CASSPGFFYGQYF
cdr3_nt: TGTGCCAGCAGCCCCGGATTTTTTTATGGGCAGTACTTC

j_call: TRBJ2-7
clone_size: many
v_call: TRBV12-3/TRBV12-4
d_call: .
cdr3_aa: CASSLRLYEQYF
cdr3_nt: TGTGCCAGCAGTTTACGTTTGTACGAGCAGTACTTC

j_call: TRBJ2-5
clone_size: .
v_call: TRBV29-1
d_call: .
cdr3_aa: CSVDGGRRETQYF
cdr3_nt: TGCAGCGTTGACGGGGGGCGCCGAGAGACCCAGTACTTC

j_call: TRBJ2-7
clone_size: few
v_call: TRBV6-2/TRBV6-3
d_call: .
cdr3_aa: CASSANIHEQYF
cdr3_nt: TGTGCCAGCAGTGCCAACATCCACGAGCAGTACTTC